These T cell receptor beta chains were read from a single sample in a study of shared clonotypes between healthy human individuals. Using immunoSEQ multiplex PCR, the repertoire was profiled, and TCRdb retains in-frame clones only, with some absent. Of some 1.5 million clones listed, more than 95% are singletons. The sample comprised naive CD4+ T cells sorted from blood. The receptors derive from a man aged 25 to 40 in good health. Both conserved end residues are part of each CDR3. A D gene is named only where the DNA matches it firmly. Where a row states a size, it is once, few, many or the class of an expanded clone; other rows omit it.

CASSSRDGYTDTQYF	TGTGCCAGCTCCTCTAGGGATGGTTACACAGATACGCAGTATTTT	TRBV27	TRBJ2-3	.	.
CASSRDSYGYTF	TGTGCCAGCAGCCGGGACAGCTATGGCTACACCTTC	TRBV7-9	TRBJ1-2	TRBD1	few
CASSLASGRDYEQYF	TGCGCCAGCAGCTTGGCCAGCGGGAGGGACTACGAGCAGTACTTC	TRBV5-1	TRBJ2-7	TRBD2	.
CASSPHRGLFEQYF	TGTGCCAGCAGCCCCCACAGGGGGCTCTTCGAGCAGTACTTC	TRBV11-2	TRBJ2-7	TRBD1	.
CASSLVAEGPQHF	TGCGCCAGCAGCTTGGTGGCGGAGGGGCCCCAGCATTTT	TRBV5-1	TRBJ1-5	.	.
CASNPLAGAPSGEQFF	TGTGCCAGCAATCCCTTAGCGGGAGCCCCCTCAGGTGAGCAGTTCTTC	TRBV27	TRBJ2-1	TRBD2	.
CASSLGLAGSTDTQYF	TGTGCCAGCAGCTTGGGACTAGCGGGGAGCACAGATACGCAGTATTTT	TRBV5-4	TRBJ2-3	TRBD2	.
CASRHPSASTDTQYF	TGTGCCAGCAGACACCCATCGGCTAGCACAGATACGCAGTATTTT	TRBV5-5	TRBJ2-3	.	.
CASFRTEYGTEAFF	TGCGCCAGCTTCCGGACGGAGTACGGCACTGAAGCTTTCTTT	TRBV5-1	TRBJ1-1	.	.
CASSLGGSGELFF	TGCGCCAGCAGCTTAGGCGGAAGCGGGGAGCTGTTTTTT	TRBV5-1	TRBJ2-2	.	.
CASSRGGSETQYF	TGTGCCAGCAGCAGAGGGGGATCGGAGACCCAGTACTTC	TRBV7-9	TRBJ2-5	.	.
CASSSDPSSTDTQYF	TGCGCCAGCAGTTCAGATCCATCTAGCACAGATACGCAGTATTTT	TRBV5-1	TRBJ2-3	.	.
CASSEQQGNTEAFF	TGTGCCAGCAGTGAACAACAGGGGAACACTGAAGCTTTCTTT	TRBV6-1	TRBJ1-1	.	.
CASSQDSVGQGVGEQYF	TGCGCCAGCAGCCAAGATTCGGTGGGACAGGGGGTCGGCGAGCAGTACTTC	TRBV4-1	TRBJ2-7	TRBD1	.
CASSLVSATDTQYF	TGTGCCAGCAGCTTGGTATCGGCCACAGATACGCAGTATTTT	TRBV5-4	TRBJ2-3	.	.
CASSQPPTDTNTQYF	TGTGCCAGCAGCCAACCCCCAACCGATACAAATACGCAGTATTTT	TRBV7-3	TRBJ2-3	.	.
CASSSYNEQFF	TGTGCCAGCAGTTCCTACAATGAGCAGTTCTTC	TRBV28	TRBJ2-1	.	.